This T cell receptor (beta chain) was sequenced in a study of T cells after yellow fever vaccination. CDR1 is MNHEY and CDR2 is SMNVEV in the germline V gene (reference sequence). The CDR3 sequence is 17 residues long. The V and J ends lost 0 bases and 5 bases respectively, with 18 bases between them. Template switching by 5'RACE produced TCR cDNA, adding a universal primer site and UMIs. TCRdb re-analysed the 5' RACE reads in MiXCR, keeping a single row per CDR3 protein. The repertoire holds 550,000 to 750,000 distinct CDR3 sequences, with about 13% as singletons. Regarding this clonotype: The antigen is not known.

Broader study findings: Abundant clonotypes from the bulk population could contaminate FACS-sorted repertoires. The secondary T-cell response peaked on day 5, not day 15, but was weaker. Among primary-vaccination clones, most reappeared after the booster, at about 95% for CD4 and roughly 90% for CD8.

Sample: PBMCs, taken on the day of the yellow fever booster vaccination. The sequence came from a young man who received the YFV17D yellow fever vaccine. This rearrangement joins TRBV27 to TRBJ2-3; a weak D match, TRBD2 (6 bases). For the CDR3, the DNA is TGTGCCAGCAGTTTATCTTGGAGGGGCCCTATGGGAGATACGCAGTATTTT. Translation: CASSLSWRGPMGDTQYF.